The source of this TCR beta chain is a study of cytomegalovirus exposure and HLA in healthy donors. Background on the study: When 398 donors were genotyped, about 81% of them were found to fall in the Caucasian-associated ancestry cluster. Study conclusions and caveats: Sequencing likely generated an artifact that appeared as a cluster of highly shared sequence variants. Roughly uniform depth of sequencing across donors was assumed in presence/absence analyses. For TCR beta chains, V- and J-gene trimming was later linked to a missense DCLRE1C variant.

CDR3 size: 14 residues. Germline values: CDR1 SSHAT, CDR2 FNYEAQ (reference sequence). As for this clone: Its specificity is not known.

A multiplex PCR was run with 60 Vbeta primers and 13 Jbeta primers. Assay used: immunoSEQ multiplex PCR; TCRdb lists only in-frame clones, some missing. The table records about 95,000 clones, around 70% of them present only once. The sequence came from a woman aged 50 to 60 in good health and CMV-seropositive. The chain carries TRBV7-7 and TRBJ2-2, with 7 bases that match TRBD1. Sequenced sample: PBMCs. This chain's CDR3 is CGGPGQQNTGELFF. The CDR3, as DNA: TGTGGTGGGCCGGGACAGCAGAACACCGGGGAGCTGTTTTTT.